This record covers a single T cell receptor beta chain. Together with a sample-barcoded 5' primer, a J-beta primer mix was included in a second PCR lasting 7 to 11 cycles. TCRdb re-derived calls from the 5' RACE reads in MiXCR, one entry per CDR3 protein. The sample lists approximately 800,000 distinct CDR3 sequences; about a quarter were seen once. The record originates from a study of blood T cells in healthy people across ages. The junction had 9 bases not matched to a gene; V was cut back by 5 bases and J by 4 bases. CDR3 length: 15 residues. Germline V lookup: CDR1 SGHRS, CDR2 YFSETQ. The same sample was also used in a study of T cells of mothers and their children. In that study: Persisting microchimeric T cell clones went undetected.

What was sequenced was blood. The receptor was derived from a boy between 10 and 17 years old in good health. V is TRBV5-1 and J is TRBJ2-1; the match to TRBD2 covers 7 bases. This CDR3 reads CASRSRLAEYNEQFF. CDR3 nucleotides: TGCGCCAGCAGATCACGTCTAGCGGAATACAATGAGCAGTTCTTC.